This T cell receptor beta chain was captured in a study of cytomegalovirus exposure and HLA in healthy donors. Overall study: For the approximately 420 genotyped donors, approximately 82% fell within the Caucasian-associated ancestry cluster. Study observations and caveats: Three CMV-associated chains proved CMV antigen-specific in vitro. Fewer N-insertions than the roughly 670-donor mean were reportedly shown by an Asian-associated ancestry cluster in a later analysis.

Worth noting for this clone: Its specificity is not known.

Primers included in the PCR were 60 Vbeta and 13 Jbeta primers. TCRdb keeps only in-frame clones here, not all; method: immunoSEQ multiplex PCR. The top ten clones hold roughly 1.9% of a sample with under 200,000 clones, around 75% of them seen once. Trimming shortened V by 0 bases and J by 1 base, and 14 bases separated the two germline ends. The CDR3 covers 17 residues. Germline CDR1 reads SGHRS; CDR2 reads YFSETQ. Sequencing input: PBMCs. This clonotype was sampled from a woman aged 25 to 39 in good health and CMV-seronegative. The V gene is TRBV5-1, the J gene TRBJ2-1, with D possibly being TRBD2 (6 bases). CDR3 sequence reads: CASSLASFSGSYNEQFF. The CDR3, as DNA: TGCGCCAGCAGCTTGGCCAGTTTTAGCGGTTCCTACAATGAGCAGTTCTTC.